Shown below are 26 T cell receptor beta chains from a single sample sequenced in a study of blood T cell repertoires in COVID-19. Clones were read by immunoSEQ multiplex PCR, and TCRdb kept only the in-frame ones, dropping some. Among hundreds of thousands of clones listed, about nine tenths were seen once. Material: peripheral blood. The receptors originated from a woman in her twenties or thirties with active or convalescent COVID-19.

This clone was seen more than once but under ten times. J is TRBJ1-2 and V is TRBV27, with a tentative D call TRBD1 (5 bases). V was clipped by 1 base and J by 6 bases, with 15 bases between them. The germline V gene encodes CDR1 MNHEY and CDR2 SMNVEV (reference sequence). The CDR3 length is 15 residues. CDR3: CASSLLIPGRDGYTF. The CDR3, as DNA: TGTGCCAGCAGTTTATTAATTCCAGGGAGGGATGGCTACACCTTC.

The chain links TRBV19 to TRBJ1-2, with TRBD1 as a possible D gene (6 bases). Between the trimmed V and J ends, which lost 4 bases and 7 bases, there was a span of 13 bases. Germline V gene lookup returns CDR1 LNHDA and CDR2 SQIVND (reference sequence). The CDR3 loop spans 13 amino acids. CDR3 amino acids: CASSSGGPFGYTF. The CDR3 nucleotides are TGTGCCAGTAGTAGCGGGGGCCCCTTTGGCTACACCTTC.

V and J are TRBV19 and TRBJ2-6; 8 bases map to TRBD1. The CDR3 has 16 amino acids. Germline trimming cut 4 bases from V and 4 bases from J; bases unmatched to any gene: 6. The germline V gene has CDR1 LNHDA and CDR2 SQIVND (reference sequence). The CDR3 sequence is CASSTTGVTGANVLTF. The CDR3 coding sequence is TGTGCCAGTAGTACGACAGGGGTCACCGGGGCCAACGTCCTGACTTTC.

The chain combines TRBV27 with TRBJ1-5, with 12 bases that match TRBD1. Losses at the gene ends were 8 bases for V and 7 bases for J; bases not matched to a gene: 18. Germline CDR1 reads MNHEY; CDR2 reads SMNVEV (reference sequence). This CDR3 is built from 18 residues. CDR3 residues: CASSPGRDRGPRDQPQHF. CDR3 nucleotides: TGTGCCAGCTCACCTGGACGGGACAGGGGGCCCCGAGACCAGCCCCAGCATTTT.

Only a few counts were recorded for this clone. The genes are TRBV27 and TRBJ2-3, with 7 bases aligning to TRBD2. The CDR3 loop spans 15 amino acids. Germline V gene lookup returns CDR1 MNHEY and CDR2 SMNVEV (reference sequence). Trimming took 4 bases from V and 2 from J; bases not matched to a gene: 6. The CDR3 coding sequence is TGTGCCAGCAGTTCCAGCGGGGCCACCACAGATACGCAGTATTTT. It encodes CASSSSGATTDTQYF.

The chain uses TRBV19 and TRBJ1-4; D may be TRBD1 (5 bases). There are 15 residues in the CDR3. V was clipped by 3 bases and J by 2 bases, with 10 bases between them. Germline-derived CDR1 and CDR2 are LNHDA and SQIVND (reference sequence). The CDR3 here is CASSIGRGTNEKLFF. In DNA, the CDR3 is TGTGCCAGTAGTATTGGAAGGGGCACTAATGAAAAACTGTTTTTT.

With respect to this clone: The sample carries other DNA sequences with the same CDR3. The V call is TRBV5-1, the J call TRBJ1-2, with a tentative D call TRBD1 (6 bases). CDR1 SGHRS and CDR2 YFSETQ come from the germline V gene. The V and J ends lost 4 bases and 2 bases respectively, with 12 bases between them. The CDR3 has 14 amino acids. Here the CDR3 DNA reads TGCGCCAGCAGCCCAGGGCAGGGGAACTATGGCTACACCTTC. This codes for CASSPGQGNYGYTF.

This chain links TRBV12-3 or TRBV12-4 with TRBJ1-2; D not resolved. The ends were cut back, 3 bases at V and 11 bases at J, with 10 bases in the middle. The CDR3 consists of 11 residues. The CDR3 bases are TGTGCCAGCAGTTTGCCCCCCACTTACACCTTC. Amino acid sequence: CASSLPPTYTF.

V and J are TRBV3-1 (or the pseudogene TRBV3-2) and TRBJ2-7; D possibly corresponds to TRBD2 (6 bases). V gave up 2 bases and J gave up 5 bases, with 13 bases separating them. The CDR3 has 14 amino acids. CDR1 and CDR2 (germline): LGHDT, YNNKEL (reference sequence). The DNA of the CDR3 is TGTGCCAGCAGCCAACCAGCGGGTGAAAACGAGCAGTACTTC. Protein: CASSQPAGENEQYF.

V gene TRBV11-3 combines with J gene TRBJ2-7, with D hard to call. V shed 5 bases and J shed 0 bases, with 8 bases lying between them. In germline, CDR1 is SGHNT, CDR2 YENEEA. The CDR3 consists of 13 residues. The CDR3 DNA reads as TGTGCCAGCAGCAGAGGAAGCTCCTACGAGCAGTACTTC. It yields the protein CASSRGSSYEQYF.

This chain links TRBV7-9 with TRBJ2-3; the match to TRBD2 covers 14 bases. The CDR3 runs 18 residues. V was clipped by 4 bases and J by 5 bases; unmatched bases: 11. Germline loops: CDR1 SEHNR, CDR2 FQNEAQ (reference sequence). CDR3 sequence reads: CASSSRTGLAGGGDTQYF. The CDR3 DNA is TGTGCCAGCAGCTCCCGGACTGGACTAGCGGGGGGAGGAGATACGCAGTATTTT.

The chain uses TRBV5-1 and TRBJ1-5; the match to TRBD1 covers 8 bases. V lost 3 bases, J lost 7 bases, and 9 bases stayed unmatched. The CDR3 runs 15 residues. CDR1 is SGHRS and CDR2 is YFSETQ in the germline V gene. The DNA of the CDR3 is TGCGCCAGCAGCTCATCATCAGGGGGCGACCAGCCCCAGCATTTT. It yields the protein CASSSSSGGDQPQHF.

The sample holds one count of this clone. The gene calls are TRBV9 and TRBJ2-7, with 13 bases aligning to TRBD2. The CDR3 totals 15 residues. Trimming took 3 bases from V and 3 from J; bases not matched to a gene: 3. Germline V gene data show CDR1 as SGDLS and CDR2 as YYNGEE. The CDR3 reads CASSAGTSGIYEQYF. The CDR3, as DNA: TGTGCCAGCAGCGCCGGGACTAGCGGGATCTACGAGCAGTACTTC.

CDR3 loop: CASSLDSGSTDTQYF. CDR3 DNA: TGTGCCAGCAGCTTGGATAGCGGGAGCACAGATACGCAGTATTTT. This chain links TRBV5-4 with TRBJ2-3; 7 positions agree with TRBD2. CDR1 SGHNT and CDR2 YYREEE come from the germline V gene (reference sequence). The CDR3 sequence is 15 residues long. V lost 0 bases and J lost 0; bases outside the gene matches: 1.

The rearrangement links TRBV27 to TRBJ2-1, with 9 bases matching TRBD2. Germline lookup yields CDR1 MNHEY and CDR2 SMNVEV (reference sequence). Trimming took 3 bases from V and 4 from J; bases not matched to a gene: 4. CDR3 length equals 15 residues. DNA of the CDR3: TGTGCCAGCAGTTTCTCTCTAGCGGGGTACAATGAGCAGTTCTTC. Its protein is CASSFSLAGYNEQFF.

The chain links TRBV5-1 to TRBJ2-7, with 13 positions matching TRBD2. Germline lookup yields CDR1 SGHRS and CDR2 YFSETQ. The V gene end was trimmed by 2 bases and the J gene end by 9 bases; junction bases not matched to a gene: 11. CDR3 length equals 16 residues. The CDR3 DNA reads TGCGCCAGCAGCTTAGGGACTAGCGGGACTCCTTCCGTGCAGTACTTC. This codes for CASSLGTSGTPSVQYF.

The chain employs TRBV7-8 and TRBJ2-2; TRBD2 matches 7 bases. Germline CDR1 SGHVS, CDR2 FQNEAQ. The CDR3 runs 17 residues. Trimming at V came to 4 bases and at J to 0 bases, leaving 8 bases not matched to a gene. CDR3 in amino acids: CASSSLRTSANTGELFF. The CDR3 DNA reads TGTGCCAGCAGCTCCCTTCGAACTAGCGCGAACACCGGGGAGCTGTTTTTT.

The CDR3 DNA sequence: TGTGCCAGCAGCTTAGGCACGGGAGGACAGGGTGAGACCCAGTACTTC. Translation gives CASSLGTGGQGETQYF. The chain has TRBV7-6 and TRBJ2-5, with D maybe TRBD1 (8 bases). The V end lost 1 base, the J end lost 5 bases, and 17 bases lay between the germline ends. The germline CDR1 and CDR2 sequences are SGHVS and FNYEAQ. The CDR3 consists of 16 residues.

This chain joins TRBV28 and TRBJ1-2; D gene uncertain. Looked up from germline, CDR1 is MDHEN and CDR2 is SYDVKM. Trimming cost V 4 bases and J 0 bases, with 12 bases left between them. The CDR3 runs to 15 residues. CDR3 bases: TGTGCCAGCAGTTCAGGTAGCGGGGCTAACTATGGCTACACCTTC. This gives the protein CASSSGSGANYGYTF.

This clone was recorded only once. The chain joins TRBV19 to TRBJ1-5; 7 bases are shared with TRBD1. The length of the CDR3 is 14 residues. The J segment lost 7 bases and the V segment lost 3 bases, leaving 6 bases of the junction unmatched. Per the germline V gene, CDR1 is LNHDA and CDR2 is SQIVND (reference sequence). This chain's CDR3 is CASSIRGGWQPQHF. As DNA, the CDR3 is TGTGCCAGTAGTATCAGAGGGGGCTGGCAGCCCCAGCATTTT.

This chain links TRBV6-5 with TRBJ2-7; tentative D call: TRBD1 (6 bases). Trimming cost V 10 bases and J 3 bases, with 16 bases left between them. The CDR3 is 13 amino acids. Germline V CDR1 and CDR2: MNHEY, SVGAGI. The CDR3 reads CATTTEGVYEQYF. The CDR3 coding sequence is TGTGCCACCACCACAGAGGGGGTCTACGAGCAGTACTTC.

The chain couples TRBV6-2 or TRBV6-3 to TRBJ1-2; no clear D gene. Germline lookup yields CDR1 MNHEY and CDR2 SVGEGT. Trimming pared 4 bases from V and 4 bases from J, leaving 10 bases between. The CDR3 extends over 13 amino acids. This CDR3 is CASSSGLPYGYTF. The CDR3 DNA follows: TGTGCCAGCAGTTCCGGACTCCCCTATGGCTACACCTTC.

The V call is TRBV27, the J call TRBJ1-5; D call uncertain. The germline V gene encodes CDR1 MNHEY and CDR2 SMNVEV (reference sequence). V lost 0 bases, J lost 2 bases, and 17 bases lay in between. The CDR3 totals 18 residues. CDR3 sequence: CASSLSSGLGGGNQPQHF. The CDR3 bases are TGTGCCAGCAGTTTATCGAGCGGGCTTGGTGGAGGCAATCAGCCCCAGCATTTT.

This clone was detected only a few times. V usage is TRBV4-2 and J usage is TRBJ2-7; TRBD2 agrees at 9 bases. This CDR3 has 18 residues. Germline V gene data show CDR1 as LGHNA and CDR2 as YNFKEQ. V was clipped by 1 base and J by 1 base; unmatched bases: 11. CDR3 in DNA: TGTGCCAGCAGCCAAGTCCCTAGCGGGGAGACTCTTTCCTACGAGCAGTACTTC. Amino acids: CASSQVPSGETLSYEQYF.

This rearrangement joins TRBV6-5 to TRBJ1-1, with TRBD1 matching 10 bases. V lost 8 bases and J lost 4; bases outside the gene matches: 10. Germline assignment: CDR1 MNHEY and CDR2 SVGAGI. CDR3 size: 15 residues. CDR3 DNA sequence: TGTGCCAGCCGCCGGGACAGGGGTCCGGGCACTGAAGCTTTCTTT. Translation: CASRRDRGPGTEAFF.

V is TRBV5-4 and J is TRBJ2-7, with TRBD2 identical over 8 bases. CDR3 length: 14 amino acids. Unmatched junction bases numbered 6, after V lost 3 bases and J lost 4 bases. The germline V gene encodes CDR1 SGHNT and CDR2 YYREEE (reference sequence). The CDR3 coding sequence is TGTGCCAGCAGCTCAAGCGGGAGTTCGTACGAGCAGTACTTC. This translates into CASSSSGSSYEQYF.